The rows below give T cell receptor beta chains drawn from one sample of a study of early T cells in non-severe SARS-CoV-2 infection. A single record per CDR3 protein comes from TCRdb applying MiXCR to the 5' RACE reads. The repertoire holds approximately 58,000 distinct CDR3 sequences, approximately 6.7% seen once, with 3% to 4.5% in the top ten. Material: whole blood. These receptors were collected from an adult who was a healthcare worker with PCR-confirmed SARS-CoV-2 infection or an uninfected control (not recorded which). CDR3s leave out the opening cysteine and the closing phenylalanine or tryptophan. D genes are given only for firm matches.

d_call: TRBD2
v_call: TRBV20-1
j_call: TRBJ2-3
cdr3_aa: SARDRLAGTTDTQY

d_call: -
v_call: TRBV5-1
j_call: TRBJ2-4
cdr3_aa: ASKTSAASAKNIQY

d_call: TRBD2
v_call: TRBV6-5
j_call: TRBJ2-7
cdr3_aa: ASRRTATSGGYEQY

d_call: TRBD2
v_call: TRBV18
j_call: TRBJ2-2
cdr3_aa: ASSSPAGLATTGELF

d_call: TRBD1
v_call: TRBV11-3
j_call: TRBJ2-7
cdr3_aa: ASSLDLGQGGSYEQY

d_call: -
v_call: TRBV7-2
j_call: TRBJ2-7
cdr3_aa: ASSRQVTVGEQY

d_call: TRBD1
v_call: TRBV29-1
j_call: TRBJ2-7
cdr3_aa: SVYDRAGDYEQY

d_call: TRBD1
v_call: TRBV2
j_call: TRBJ2-7
cdr3_aa: ASSESGQINYEQY

d_call: -
v_call: TRBV25-1
j_call: TRBJ1-2
cdr3_aa: ASTPRGGSGYT

d_call: TRBD1
v_call: TRBV20-1
j_call: TRBJ2-1
cdr3_aa: SADPDRVRDNEQF

d_call: -
v_call: TRBV7-6
j_call: TRBJ2-5
cdr3_aa: ASSPTGLKETQY